A selection of T cell receptor beta chains follows, all from one sample in a study of blood T cell repertoires in COVID-19. Clones were sequenced by immunoSEQ multiplex PCR, and TCRdb holds only the in-frame ones, with some missing. The repertoire holds roughly 230,000 clones, about four fifths seen once, with roughly 3.1% in the top ten. What was sequenced was PBMCs or T cells enriched from blood (not recorded which). The receptors stem from a man aged 45 to 65 who had recovered from COVID-19. The CDR3 runs from the conserved cysteine through the conserved F or W. Fields, in order: V gene, J gene, clone size, D gene, CDR3 DNA, CDR3 protein. The D gene is left open where the match is weak. The size field is filled for only some rows; it gives once, few, many or a size class.

V gene: TRBV19
J gene: TRBJ1-1
clone size: few
D gene: NA
CDR3 DNA: TGTGCCAGTAGTACGACAGGCTACACTGAAGCTTTCTTT
CDR3 protein: CASSTTGYTEAFF

V gene: TRBV4-1
J gene: TRBJ2-1
clone size: NA
D gene: NA
CDR3 DNA: TGCGCCAGCAGCCAACCGGACACGCCATACAATGAGCAGTTCTTC
CDR3 protein: CASSQPDTPYNEQFF

V gene: TRBV11-2
J gene: TRBJ2-7
clone size: NA
D gene: NA
CDR3 DNA: TGTGCCAGCAGCTCATCCTGGGGCAGGGGTTCCTACGAGCAGTACTTC
CDR3 protein: CASSSSWGRGSYEQYF

V gene: TRBV28
J gene: TRBJ2-1
clone size: NA
D gene: TRBD2
CDR3 DNA: TGTGCCAGCAGACCGGGACTAAACAATGAGCAGTTCTTC
CDR3 protein: CASRPGLNNEQFF

V gene: TRBV18
J gene: TRBJ1-1
clone size: NA
D gene: TRBD1
CDR3 DNA: TGTGCCAGCTCACCCCTTAGACAGGGGGCTGAAGCTTTCTTT
CDR3 protein: CASSPLRQGAEAFF

V gene: TRBV5-1
J gene: TRBJ2-1
clone size: NA
D gene: NA
CDR3 DNA: TGCGCCAGCAGCGGCGGGACTCTCAATGAGCAGTTCTTC
CDR3 protein: CASSGGTLNEQFF

V gene: TRBV7-9
J gene: TRBJ2-2
clone size: NA
D gene: NA
CDR3 DNA: TGTGCCAGCGGACACAGGATTTCGAACACCGGGGAGCTGTTTTTT
CDR3 protein: CASGHRISNTGELFF

V gene: TRBV11-1
J gene: TRBJ2-2
clone size: NA
D gene: NA
CDR3 DNA: TGTGCCAGCAGCACCCCCGAGGGTGGGGACACCGGGGAGCTGTTTTTT
CDR3 protein: CASSTPEGGDTGELFF

V gene: TRBV21-1
J gene: TRBJ1-5
clone size: NA
D gene: NA
CDR3 DNA: TGTTCACAGGGGGCGAATCCCGCTAAGGAGCCCCAGCATTTT
CDR3 protein: CSQGANPAKEPQHF

V gene: TRBV2
J gene: TRBJ2-7
clone size: NA
D gene: TRBD2
CDR3 DNA: TGTGCCAGCAGAGGAGCGGGGGCGAGGCACGAGCAGTACTTC
CDR3 protein: CASRGAGARHEQYF

V gene: TRBV13
J gene: TRBJ2-7
clone size: NA
D gene: NA
CDR3 DNA: TGTGCCAGCAGCATTGGGGGGGAGCAGTACTTC
CDR3 protein: CASSIGGEQYF

V gene: TRBV6-4
J gene: TRBJ2-3
clone size: once
D gene: NA
CDR3 DNA: TGTGCCAGCAGTGACTCGGGGGCCGGTGAAGATACGCAGTATTTT
CDR3 protein: CASSDSGAGEDTQYF

V gene: TRBV28
J gene: TRBJ1-3
clone size: once
D gene: TRBD1
CDR3 DNA: TGTGCCAGCAGTTTCGGACAGGGGAGAAACACCATATATTTT
CDR3 protein: CASSFGQGRNTIYF

V gene: TRBV7-2
J gene: TRBJ1-6
clone size: NA
D gene: TRBD1
CDR3 DNA: TGTGCCAGCAGCCCAGGGACAGGGGGTTCACCCCTCCACTTT
CDR3 protein: CASSPGTGGSPLHF

V gene: TRBV12-5
J gene: TRBJ2-2
clone size: NA
D gene: NA
CDR3 DNA: TGTGCTAGTGGTCCTTCAAACAGGTACACCGGGGAGCTGTTTTTT
CDR3 protein: CASGPSNRYTGELFF

V gene: TRBV6-4
J gene: TRBJ1-1
clone size: NA
D gene: NA
CDR3 DNA: TGTGCCAGCAGTGCTTCTCCAGGCAACACTGAAGCTTTCTTT
CDR3 protein: CASSASPGNTEAFF

V gene: TRBV4-2
J gene: TRBJ2-2
clone size: NA
D gene: NA
CDR3 DNA: TGTGCCAGCAGCCAGCCCGGGAGGAACACCGGGGAGCTGTTTTTT
CDR3 protein: CASSQPGRNTGELFF

V gene: TRBV15
J gene: TRBJ2-1
clone size: NA
D gene: TRBD2
CDR3 DNA: TGTGCCACCAGCAGGATAGCGGGGGGCGGCTACAATGAGCAGTTCTTC
CDR3 protein: CATSRIAGGGYNEQFF

V gene: TRBV24-1
J gene: TRBJ2-2
clone size: NA
D gene: TRBD2
CDR3 DNA: TGTGCCACCAGTGTAGCTAGCGGGAACACCGGGGAGCTGTTTTTT
CDR3 protein: CATSVASGNTGELFF

V gene: TRBV27
J gene: TRBJ1-5
clone size: NA
D gene: NA
CDR3 DNA: TGTGCCAGCAGTTTAACCAGAGGGGGTCAGCCCCAGCATTTT
CDR3 protein: CASSLTRGGQPQHF

V gene: TRBV10-2
J gene: TRBJ2-7
clone size: NA
D gene: TRBD2
CDR3 DNA: TGCGCCAGTGTTCTTACTAGCGGGAGTTTCGAGCAGTACTTC
CDR3 protein: CASVLTSGSFEQYF

V gene: TRBV29-1
J gene: TRBJ1-5
clone size: NA
D gene: NA
CDR3 DNA: TGCAGCCCCCCGGGGGGGAAGGGCAATCAGCCCCAGCATTTT
CDR3 protein: CSPPGGKGNQPQHF

V gene: TRBV29-1
J gene: TRBJ1-3
clone size: once
D gene: TRBD1
CDR3 DNA: TGCAGCGCCGCCAAAGGGGGCTCCACCTTAAACACCATATATTTT
CDR3 protein: CSAAKGGSTLNTIYF

V gene: TRBV4-1
J gene: TRBJ2-2
clone size: NA
D gene: TRBD1
CDR3 DNA: TGCGCCAGCAGCCAAGTGGACAGGGACACCGGGGAGCTGTTTTTT
CDR3 protein: CASSQVDRDTGELFF

V gene: TRBV15
J gene: TRBJ2-5
clone size: NA
D gene: NA
CDR3 DNA: TGTGCCACCAGCAGAGATCGAGAGACCCAGTACTTC
CDR3 protein: CATSRDRETQYF

V gene: TRBV5-6
J gene: TRBJ2-7
clone size: NA
D gene: TRBD1
CDR3 DNA: TGTGCCAGCAGCTCGAGGGTTAGGACAGGGGTTACACACGAGCAGTACTTC
CDR3 protein: CASSSRVRTGVTHEQYF

V gene: TRBV3-1/TRBV3-2
J gene: TRBJ2-7
clone size: NA
D gene: NA
CDR3 DNA: TGTGCCAGCAGCCACCATTTTACCGGGACACGCTCCTACGAGCAGTACTTC
CDR3 protein: CASSHHFTGTRSYEQYF

V gene: TRBV6-5
J gene: TRBJ1-5
clone size: NA
D gene: NA
CDR3 DNA: TGTGCCAGCACTGCTAATTCGCATCAGCCCCAGCATTTT
CDR3 protein: CASTANSHQPQHF

V gene: TRBV4-3
J gene: TRBJ1-2
clone size: NA
D gene: TRBD1
CDR3 DNA: TGCGCCAGCAGCCAAGGACAGGGAATAACTTTTAAGGACTACACCTTC
CDR3 protein: CASSQGQGITFKDYTF

V gene: TRBV10-3
J gene: TRBJ1-5
clone size: NA
D gene: TRBD1
CDR3 DNA: TGTGCCACACAGGACAGGGGTCATAGCAATCAGCCCCAGCATTTT
CDR3 protein: CATQDRGHSNQPQHF

V gene: TRBV27
J gene: TRBJ1-5
clone size: few
D gene: NA
CDR3 DNA: TGTGCCAGCAGTCACAGTCAGGGCAATCAGCCCCAGCATTTT
CDR3 protein: CASSHSQGNQPQHF